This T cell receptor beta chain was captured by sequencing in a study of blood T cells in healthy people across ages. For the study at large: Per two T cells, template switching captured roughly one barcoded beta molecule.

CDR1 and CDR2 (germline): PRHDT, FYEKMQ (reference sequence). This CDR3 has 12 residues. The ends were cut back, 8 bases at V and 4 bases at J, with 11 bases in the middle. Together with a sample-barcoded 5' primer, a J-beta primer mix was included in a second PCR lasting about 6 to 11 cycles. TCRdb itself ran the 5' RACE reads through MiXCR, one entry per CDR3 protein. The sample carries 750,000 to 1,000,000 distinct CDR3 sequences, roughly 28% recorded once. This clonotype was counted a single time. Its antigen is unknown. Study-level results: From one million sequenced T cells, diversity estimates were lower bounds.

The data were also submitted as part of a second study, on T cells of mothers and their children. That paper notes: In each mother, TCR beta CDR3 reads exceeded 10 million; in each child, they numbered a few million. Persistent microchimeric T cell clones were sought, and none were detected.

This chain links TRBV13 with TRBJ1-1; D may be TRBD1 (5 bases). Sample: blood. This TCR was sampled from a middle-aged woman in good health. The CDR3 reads CASAWGSTEAFF. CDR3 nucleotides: TGTGCCAGCGCCTGGGGGAGCACTGAAGCTTTCTTT.